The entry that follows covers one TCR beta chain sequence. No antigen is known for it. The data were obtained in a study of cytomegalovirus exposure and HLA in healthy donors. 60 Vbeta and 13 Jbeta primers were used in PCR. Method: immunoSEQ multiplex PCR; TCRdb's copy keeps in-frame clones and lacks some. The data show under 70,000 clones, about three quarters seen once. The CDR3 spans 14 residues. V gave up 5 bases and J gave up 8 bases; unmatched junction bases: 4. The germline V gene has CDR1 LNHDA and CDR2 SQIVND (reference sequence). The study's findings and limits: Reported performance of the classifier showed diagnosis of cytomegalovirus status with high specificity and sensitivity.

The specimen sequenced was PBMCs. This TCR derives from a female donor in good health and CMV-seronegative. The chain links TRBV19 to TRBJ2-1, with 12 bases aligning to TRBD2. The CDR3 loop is CASSLAGGQHEQFF. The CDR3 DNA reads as TGTGCCAGTAGTCTAGCGGGGGGGCAGCATGAGCAGTTCTTC.